These 5 T cell receptor beta chains were sequenced from one sample in a study of T-cell memory formation after mild COVID-19. TCRdb reprocessed the 5' RACE reads via MiXCR and lists one record per CDR3 protein. Of 400,000 or so distinct CDR3 sequences detected, 20% to 25% appear once; the ten largest clones hold around 12%. The sequenced sample was PBMCs or a T cell subset sorted from them (not recorded which). The receptors stem from an adult woman who had mild COVID-19 (a few samples of this study predate the infection). Cell type and time point are not known.

V gene TRBV20-1 combines with J gene TRBJ2-5; 9 bases match TRBD1. Germline V gene data show CDR1 as DFQATT and CDR2 as SNEGSKA (reference sequence). The length of the CDR3 is 14 residues. V was clipped by 1 base and J by 5 bases; unmatched bases: 5. The CDR3 nucleotides read TGCAGTGCTAGAGGGGTGGGACAGGGTGAGACCCAGTACTTC. This sequence encodes CSARGVGQGETQYF.

The rearrangement links TRBV3-1 to TRBJ2-5, with D possibly matching TRBD2 (5 bases). The CDR3 sequence is 14 residues long. The germline V gene has CDR1 LGHDT and CDR2 YNNKEL (reference sequence). The ends were cut back, 4 bases at V and 3 bases at J, with 12 bases in the middle. This CDR3 reads CASSLRVREETQYF. CDR3 coding DNA: TGTGCCAGCAGCCTACGAGTGAGGGAAGAGACCCAGTACTTC.

The chain carries TRBV28 and TRBJ2-3, with 13 bases that match TRBD2. Germline V lookup: CDR1 MDHEN, CDR2 SYDVKM. The CDR3 loop spans 15 amino acids. Unmatched junction bases numbered 7, after V lost 5 bases and J lost 8 bases. The CDR3 DNA reads as TGTGCCAGCAGTCTACTAGCGGGGGGGCTGGCTACGCAGTATTTT. Encoded protein: CASSLLAGGLATQYF.

This chain uses TRBV12-3 or TRBV12-4 with TRBJ1-5; 7 nucleotides match TRBD1. The CDR3 loop spans 13 amino acids. With 4 bases clipped from V and 6 bases from J, the junction kept 3 bases outside the gene matches. The CDR3 sequence is CASSSTGSQPQHF. CDR3 bases: TGTGCCAGCAGTTCGACAGGGTCTCAGCCCCAGCATTTT.

There are a few counts of this clonotype. The CDR3 sequence is CASSLMAGGSTDTQYF. The CDR3 coding sequence is TGTGCCAGCAGCTTAATGGCGGGAGGGAGCACAGATACGCAGTATTTT. This sequence joins TRBV7-6 and TRBJ2-3, with TRBD2 identical over 9 bases. Germline loops: CDR1 SGHVS, CDR2 FNYEAQ. This CDR3 comprises 16 residues. V dropped 2 bases and J dropped 0; count of bases not matched to a gene: 3.